The entry below gives a single T cell receptor (beta chain) sequence along with its context. The germline gene is not matched at one end of the junction; a read error may be the cause. TCRdb re-analysed the 5' RACE reads in MiXCR, keeping a single row per CDR3 protein. Among just over 300,000 distinct CDR3 sequences listed, around 4% were seen once. This entry belongs to a study of T cells after yellow fever vaccination. The germline V gene has CDR1 SGHTA and CDR2 FQGTGA. This CDR3 comprises 15 residues. Sequenced material: PBMCs, taken on the day of the yellow fever booster vaccination. This clonotype was sampled from a man younger than 35 who received the YFV17D yellow fever vaccine. The chain joins TRBV7-3 to TRBJ2-3; D is unresolved. The CDR3 DNA sequence: TGTGCCAGCAGCCACCAAAGGACGCCCACATATACGCAGTATTTT. It is translated as CASSHQRTPTYTQYF. Full variable domain (remainder filled in from reference TRBV7-3 and TRBJ2-3): GAGVSQTPSNKVTEKGKYVELRCDPISGHTALYWYRQSLGQGPEFLIYFQGTGAADDSGLPNDRFFAVRPEGSVSTLKIQRTERGDSAVYLCASSHQRTPTYTQYFGPGTRLTVL.